This T cell receptor (beta chain) was retrieved from a study of blood T cells in healthy people across ages. General study findings and limits: The donors' CMV status was not determined, possibly confounding changes in expanded clonotypes.

V was trimmed by 3 bases and J by 2 bases, leaving 11 bases between them. The CDR3 runs 15 residues. The germline V gene has CDR1 MNHEY and CDR2 SVGAGI. With a J-beta primer mix and a sample-barcoded 5' primer, a second PCR ran roughly 6 to 11 cycles. MiXCR, run by TCRdb on the 5' RACE reads, gives a single entry per CDR3 protein. Here the sample spans 1 million to 1.2 million distinct CDR3 sequences, 35% to 45% being singletons. This clonotype appeared a few times. The antigen is not known. The sample was blood. The rearrangement uses TRBV6-5 and TRBJ1-5; a weak D match, TRBD1 (5 bases). This TCR was recovered from a man between 18 and 35 years old in good health. The CDR3 DNA sequence: TGTGCCAGCAGTTATGGGGGTTTGGGCAATCAGCCCCAGCATTTT. This encodes CASSYGGLGNQPQHF.